The text below deals with one TCR beta chain. Its antigen is as yet unknown. This entry belongs to a study of cytomegalovirus exposure and HLA in healthy donors. Whole-study findings and limits: A reported reduction in N-insertions relative to the approximately 640-donor mean was seen in an Asian-associated ancestry cluster in a later analysis. The authors judged a highly shared variant cluster likely a sequencing artifact.

Germline loops: CDR1 SGDLS, CDR2 YYNGEE. The CDR3 has 15 amino acids. The junction had 4 bases not matched to a gene; V was cut back by 0 bases and J by 3 bases. This PCR relied on a set of 60 Vbeta primers and 13 Jbeta primers. The table came from immunoSEQ multiplex PCR; TCRdb's copy has only in-frame clones and leaves some out. The table records about 90,000 clones, about two thirds of them present only once. The rearrangement joins TRBV9 to TRBJ2-7; 9 bases map to TRBD1. The sample was PBMCs. The sequence was collected from a young woman in good health and CMV-seropositive. In DNA, the CDR3 is TGTGCCAGCAGCGTAGGCGGGACAGGGTACTACGAGCAGTACTTC. This translates into CASSVGGTGYYEQYF.